This T cell receptor beta chain is drawn from a study of T cells after yellow fever vaccination (dated by TCRdb to about 2019). For the study in its entirety: The SMART-Seq v4 Ultra Low Input RNA kit was used to prepare libraries from fractions with low cell numbers. Blood samples were taken at several timepoints before and after primary and secondary immunization, and bulk PBMC replicates and cell subsets were isolated. The cohort comprised two healthy male donors, one aged 18 to 30 and one aged 30 to 39 years. To follow T-cell clones before and after primary and booster YFV17D yellow fever vaccination, bulk TCR alpha and beta repertoires were sequenced over time.

Synthesis of TCR cDNA relied on 5'RACE template switching, a step that introduced a universal primer site along with unique molecular identifiers. cDNA synthesis was primed from both the TCR alpha and TCR beta constant segments. Library amplification used two PCR steps, and the second PCR step added sample barcodes and sequencing adapters. Sequencing of libraries was done on Illumina HiSeq 2500 (2x100 bp) or NovaSeq (2x150 bp). The paper's processing steps were these. Demultiplexing of reads and collapsing into UMI consensus sequences were performed with MIGEC, and V(D)J alignment was carried out with MiXCR. Vaccine-responding clonotypes were identified with edgeR using replicate PBMC samples, with FDR below 0.01 and a log2 fold change above 5 up to day 15 being required. Bulk clonotypes were assigned CD4 or CD8 identity according to which sequenced CD4 or CD8 repertoire held them at higher abundance. TCRdb's own reprocessing of the public reads used fastp at Q25 and MiXCR and kept productive beta chains. Each entry is one CDR3 protein sequence, shown with its most common DNA and genes. Clone size and V and J calls follow TCRdb, not the original study. The sample contains about 170,000 distinct CDR3 sequences, 6.2% of them found a single time. Together, the top ten hold about 2.8% of the sample.

Sample treatment or condition, as interpreted from the label and publication: live attenuated yellow fever vaccine strain. A standard Ficoll-Paque protocol was used to isolate PBMCs from peripheral blood. CD4 and CD8 T-cell fractions were isolated with Dynabeads CD4 and CD8 positive selection kits. RNA was extracted with TriZol from bulk PBMCs, CD4 and CD8 fractions, and dextramer-positive and dextramer-negative fractions. The CDR3 runs 12 residues from the cysteine to the phenylalanine. The DNA shown is the 36-base CDR3, in frame from base 1. For CDR1 and CDR2, the germline V gene lists SGHRS and YFSETQ. The junction carries 10 bases between V and J, which are trimmed by 3 bases and 10 bases respectively. This clonotype was recorded a few times. What antigen it recognizes has not been identified. No quality values exist for individual bases; no much larger clone is one base distant. On the study overall, not on this receptor specifically: Computational filtering was needed because FACS-sorted repertoires could contain abundant contaminating clonotypes from the bulk population. Most clones expanded after primary vaccination (about 95% of CD4 and roughly 90% of CD8) were re-detected after the booster, suggesting that broad memory maintenance occurred. A small fraction of clonotypes appeared in both the CD4 and CD8 compartments, likely as a result of convergent recombination. Because only a couple of donors were included in the study, the extent to which the findings can be generalized is limited. Compared with the primary T-cell response, the secondary T-cell response was faster but weaker, reaching its peak on day 5 rather than on day 15.

Sample: CD4+ T cells sorted from PBMCs, taken on the day of the first yellow fever vaccination. This TCR was recovered from a man aged 18 to 30 who received the YFV17D yellow fever vaccine. The V gene is TRBV5-1 and the J gene is TRBJ1-4, and the D gene may be TRBD1, 5 bases matching. The sequence in DNA is TGCGCCAGCAGCTCCGGGACGGGAAAACTGTTTTTT. Its translation reads: CASSSGTGKLFF.